These 13 T cell receptor beta chains originate from one sample sequenced in a study of blood T cell repertoires in COVID-19. Produced via immunoSEQ multiplex PCR; TCRdb's table is partial and in-frame only. Seen here are about 120,000 clones, more than 75% observed once, and the top ten hold about 8.5%. Sequenced material: peripheral blood. Receptor source: a woman between 40 and 50 years old with acute or convalescent COVID-19.

The V and J genes are TRBV30 and TRBJ1-3; D gene ambiguous. CDR1 is GTSNPN, CDR2 SVGIG, per germline (reference sequence). The germline V and J ends were trimmed by 3 bases and 4 bases, with 13 bases remaining between them. The CDR3 sequence is 14 residues long. This chain's CDR3 is CAWRSGSPGNTIYF. Written as DNA, the CDR3 is TGTGCCTGGAGGAGCGGGAGTCCAGGAAACACCATATATTTT.

The chain has TRBV4-2 and TRBJ2-1; 7 bases are a match to TRBD2. Losses at the gene ends were 0 bases for V and 6 bases for J; bases not matched to a gene: 8. CDR1 and CDR2 (germline): LGHNA, YNFKEQ. The CDR3 has 16 residues. The CDR3 DNA reads TGTGCCAGCAGCCAAGATTCAGCGGGGAACCCCAATGAGCAGTTCTTC. Its translation: CASSQDSAGNPNEQFF.

V usage is TRBV5-1 and J usage is TRBJ1-2; 9 bases map to TRBD1. Germline loops: CDR1 SGHRS, CDR2 YFSETQ. The CDR3 totals 14 residues. V was pared by 0 bases and J by 7 bases, with 4 bases of the junction left unmatched. CDR3 DNA: TGCGCCAGCAGCTTGGACAGGGGGCAAAGTGGCTACACCTTC. It yields the protein CASSLDRGQSGYTF.

This clone showed up just once. The chain employs TRBV29-1 and TRBJ1-2, with a tentative D call TRBD1 (5 bases). V lost 7 bases to trimming and J lost 4 bases, with 19 bases between them. Germline V gene lookup returns CDR1 SQVTM and CDR2 ANQGSEA. The CDR3 loop spans 14 amino acids. CDR3 protein: CSASGGGAGYGYTF. In nucleotides, the CDR3 is TGCAGCGCAAGTGGGGGGGGAGCAGGCTATGGCTACACCTTC.

The V gene is TRBV5-4, the J gene TRBJ2-1; D call uncertain. CDR3 length: 14 residues. Between the trimmed V and J ends, which lost 4 bases and 2 bases, there was a span of 10 bases. CDR1 and CDR2 from the germline V gene are SGHNT and YYREEE (reference sequence). The CDR3 loop reads CASSLGRAYNEQFF. CDR3 DNA sequence: TGTGCCAGCAGCCTGGGTCGGGCCTACAATGAGCAGTTCTTC.

The J gene is TRBJ2-1, the V gene TRBV10-3, with 7 bases identical to TRBD2. In germline, CDR1 is ENHRY, CDR2 SYGVKD. This CDR3 has 12 amino acids. After removal of 4 bases from V and 7 bases from J, the junction contained 1 base not matched to a gene. The CDR3 region is CAISAGGNEQFF. CDR3 bases: TGTGCCATCAGTGCGGGGGGTAATGAGCAGTTCTTC.

V is TRBV10-3 and J is TRBJ2-7; D is undetermined. Germline V gene sequence: CDR1 ENHRY, CDR2 SYGVKD. Trimming shortened V by 7 bases and J by 3 bases, and 19 bases separated the two germline ends. The CDR3 has 15 residues. CDR3 sequence reads: CAIMPDTTHDYEQYF. In DNA, the CDR3 is TGTGCCATCATGCCCGACACAACCCACGACTACGAGCAGTACTTC.

The rearrangement joins TRBV7-9 to TRBJ1-2; D is undetermined. CDR3 size: 14 residues. Germline-derived CDR1 and CDR2 are SEHNR and FQNEAQ (reference sequence). Trimming left V 4 bases short and J 6 bases short, with 15 bases between. In DNA form, the CDR3 reads TGTGCCAGCAGCTCGCCGGGATCTATAAATGGCTACACCTTC. This codes for CASSSPGSINGYTF.

This chain links TRBV18 with TRBJ2-3; D uncertain. CDR1 and CDR2 (germline): KGHSH, LQKENI. The CDR3 runs to 15 residues. V was clipped by 3 bases and J by 0 bases, with 10 bases between them. CDR3 region: CASSPTVTSTDTQYF. The CDR3, as DNA: TGTGCCAGCTCACCCACAGTAACTAGCACAGATACGCAGTATTTT.

V gene TRBV7-9 combines with J gene TRBJ1-4; the D is unclear. Germline CDR1 reads SEHNR; CDR2 reads FQNEAQ (reference sequence). V was pared by 1 base and J by 8 bases, with 11 bases between. The CDR3 consists of 14 residues. The CDR3 coding sequence is TGTGCCAGCAGCTTAGTTTCATCGCGAGAAAAACTGTTTTTT. This encodes CASSLVSSREKLFF. The entire variable domain, with the rest obtained from reference TRBV7-9 and TRBJ1-4, is as follows: DTGVSQNPRHKITKRGQNVTFRCDPISEHNRLYWYRQTLGQGPEFLTYFQNEAQLEKSRLLSDRFSAERPKGSFSTLEIQRTEQGDSAMYLCASSLVSSREKLFFGSGTQLSVL.

The V gene is TRBV2, the J gene TRBJ2-1; 12 bases match TRBD2. The germline V gene encodes CDR1 SNHLY and CDR2 FYNNEI. V trimming: 4 bases; J trimming: 8 bases; junction bases outside the gene matches: 3. The CDR3 is 14 amino acids. The CDR3 DNA sequence: TGTGCCAGCAGTGTTGGACTAGCGGGGTATGAGCAGTTCTTC. Amino acid sequence: CASSVGLAGYEQFF.

The chain joins TRBV18 to TRBJ2-2, with 7 bases aligning to TRBD1. Germline CDR1 reads KGHSH; CDR2 reads LQKENI. The CDR3 runs 16 residues. With 5 bases clipped from V and 4 bases from J, the junction kept 10 bases outside the gene matches. The CDR3 is CASSKQTGLPTGELFF. The CDR3 DNA reads as TGTGCCAGCTCAAAACAGACAGGGTTGCCCACCGGGGAGCTGTTTTTT.

The V and J genes are TRBV25-1 and TRBJ2-2, with TRBD1 matching 9 bases. Per germline, CDR1 MGHDK and CDR2 SYGVNS. This CDR3 spans 15 amino acids. Germline trimming cut 4 bases from V and 3 bases from J; bases unmatched to any gene: 3. CDR3 in DNA: TGTGCCAGCAGTGTGGGGACAGGGCACACCGGGGAGCTGTTTTTT. This sequence encodes CASSVGTGHTGELFF.